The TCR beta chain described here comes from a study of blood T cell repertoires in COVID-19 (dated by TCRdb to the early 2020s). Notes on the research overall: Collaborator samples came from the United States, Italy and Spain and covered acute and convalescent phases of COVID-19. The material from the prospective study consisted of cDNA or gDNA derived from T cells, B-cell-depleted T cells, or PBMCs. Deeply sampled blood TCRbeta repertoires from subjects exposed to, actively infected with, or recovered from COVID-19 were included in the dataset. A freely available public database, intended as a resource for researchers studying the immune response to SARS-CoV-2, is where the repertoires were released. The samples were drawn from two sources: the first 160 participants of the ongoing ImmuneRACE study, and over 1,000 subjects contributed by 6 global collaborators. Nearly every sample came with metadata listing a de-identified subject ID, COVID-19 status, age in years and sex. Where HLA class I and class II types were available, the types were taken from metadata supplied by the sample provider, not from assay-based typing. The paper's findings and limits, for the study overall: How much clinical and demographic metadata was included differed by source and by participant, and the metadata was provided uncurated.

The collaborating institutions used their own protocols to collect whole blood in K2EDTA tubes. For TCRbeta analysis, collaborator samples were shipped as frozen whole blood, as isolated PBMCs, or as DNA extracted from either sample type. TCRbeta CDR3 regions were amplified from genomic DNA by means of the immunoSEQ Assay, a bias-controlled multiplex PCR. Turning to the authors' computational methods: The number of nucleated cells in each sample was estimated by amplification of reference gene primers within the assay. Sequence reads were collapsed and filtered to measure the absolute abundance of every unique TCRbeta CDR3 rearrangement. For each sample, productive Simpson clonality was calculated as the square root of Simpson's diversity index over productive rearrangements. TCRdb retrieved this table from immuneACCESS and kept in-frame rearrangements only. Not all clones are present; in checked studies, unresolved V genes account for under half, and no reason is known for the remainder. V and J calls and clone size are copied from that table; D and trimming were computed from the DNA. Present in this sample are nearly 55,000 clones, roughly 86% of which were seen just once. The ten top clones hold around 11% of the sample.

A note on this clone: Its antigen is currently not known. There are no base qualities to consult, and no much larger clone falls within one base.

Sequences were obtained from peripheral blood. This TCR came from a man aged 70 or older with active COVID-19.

In nucleotide form, the sequence is TGCGCCAGCAGCCCCTACGGGACAGGGGCGCTGGGCACTGAAGCTTTCTTT. This gives the protein CASSPYGTGALGTEAFF. The V and J segments used are TRBV5-1 and TRBJ1-1, and TRBD1 aligns with 10 junction nucleotides. Per the germline V gene, SGHRS is the CDR1 and YFSETQ is the CDR2. V trim: 4 bases; J trim: 4 bases; unmatched bases: 13. The CDR3 spans 17 residues, from the cysteine through the phenylalanine. Only the CDR3 portion is preserved as DNA: 51 bases, with reading frame beginning at the first base.